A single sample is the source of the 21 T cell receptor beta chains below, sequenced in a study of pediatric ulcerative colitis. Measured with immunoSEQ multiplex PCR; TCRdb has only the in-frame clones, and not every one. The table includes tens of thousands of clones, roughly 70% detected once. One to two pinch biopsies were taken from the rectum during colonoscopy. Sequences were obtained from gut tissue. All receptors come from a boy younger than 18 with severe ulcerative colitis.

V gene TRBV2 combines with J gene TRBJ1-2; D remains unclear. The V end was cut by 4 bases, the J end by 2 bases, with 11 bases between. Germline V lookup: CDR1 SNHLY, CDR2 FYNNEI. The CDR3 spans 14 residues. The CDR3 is CASSARRENYGYTF. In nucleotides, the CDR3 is TGTGCCAGCAGTGCGAGGAGGGAAAACTATGGCTACACCTTC.

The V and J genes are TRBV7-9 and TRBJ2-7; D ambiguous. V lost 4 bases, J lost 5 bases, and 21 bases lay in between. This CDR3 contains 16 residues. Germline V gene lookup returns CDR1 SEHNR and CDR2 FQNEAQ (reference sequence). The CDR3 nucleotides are TGTGCCAGCAGCTCGGTCCAGGACCGGGCCCTGGACGAGCAGTACTTC. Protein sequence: CASSSVQDRALDEQYF.

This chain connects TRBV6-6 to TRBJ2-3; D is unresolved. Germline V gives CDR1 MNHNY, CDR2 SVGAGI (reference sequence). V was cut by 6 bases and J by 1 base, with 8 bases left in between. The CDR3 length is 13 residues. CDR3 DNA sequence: TGTGCCAGCAGCCTGCTGGGCACAGATACGCAGTATTTT. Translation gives CASSLLGTDTQYF.

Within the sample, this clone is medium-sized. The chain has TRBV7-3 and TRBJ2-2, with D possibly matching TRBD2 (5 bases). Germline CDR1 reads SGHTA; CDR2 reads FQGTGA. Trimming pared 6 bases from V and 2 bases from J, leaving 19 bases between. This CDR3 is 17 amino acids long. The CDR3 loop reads CASSYGGGTINTGELFF. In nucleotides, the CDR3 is TGTGCCAGCAGTTATGGAGGAGGCACAATAAACACCGGGGAGCTGTTTTTT. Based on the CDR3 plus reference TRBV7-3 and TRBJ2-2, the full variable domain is GAGVSQTPSNKVTEKGKYVELRCDPISGHTALYWYRQSLGQGPEFLIYFQGTGAADDSGLPNDRFFAVRPEGSVSTLKIQRTERGDSAVYLCASSYGGGTINTGELFFGEGSRLTVL.

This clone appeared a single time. The CDR3 DNA reads TGTGCCAGCGGCAACAGTGCGGACACTGAAGCTTTCTTT. Translating it yields CASGNSADTEAFF. This rearrangement joins TRBV6-9 to TRBJ1-1, with D unclear. Germline V lookup: CDR1 MNHGY, CDR2 SVAAGI. The CDR3 is 13 residues long. Trimming took off 8 bases at V and 3 bases at J, with 13 bases between the two ends.

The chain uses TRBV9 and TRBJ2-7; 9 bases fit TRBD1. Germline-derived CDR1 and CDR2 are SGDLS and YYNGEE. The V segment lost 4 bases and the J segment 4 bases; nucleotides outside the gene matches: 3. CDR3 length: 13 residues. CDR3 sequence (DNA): TGTGCCAGCAGCTCTGGGACAGGGTACGAGCAGTACTTC. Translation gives CASSSGTGYEQYF. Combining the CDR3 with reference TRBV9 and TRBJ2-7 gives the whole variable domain DSGVTQTPKHLITATGQRVTLRCSPRSGDLSVYWYQQSLDQGLQFLIQYYNGEERAKGNILERFSAQQFPDLHSELNLSSLELGDSALYFCASSSGTGYEQYFGPGTRLTVT.

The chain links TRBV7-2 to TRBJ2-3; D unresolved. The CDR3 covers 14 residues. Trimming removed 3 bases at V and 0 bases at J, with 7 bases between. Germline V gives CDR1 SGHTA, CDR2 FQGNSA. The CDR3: CASSFRTSTDTQYF. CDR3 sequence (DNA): TGTGCCAGCAGCTTCCGGACCAGCACAGATACGCAGTATTTT.

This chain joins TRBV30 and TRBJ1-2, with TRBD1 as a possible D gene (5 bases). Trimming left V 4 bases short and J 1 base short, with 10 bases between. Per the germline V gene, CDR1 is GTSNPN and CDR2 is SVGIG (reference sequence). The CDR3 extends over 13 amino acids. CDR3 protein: CAWIGGSNYGYTF. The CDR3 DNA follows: TGTGCCTGGATCGGGGGGAGTAACTATGGCTACACCTTC.

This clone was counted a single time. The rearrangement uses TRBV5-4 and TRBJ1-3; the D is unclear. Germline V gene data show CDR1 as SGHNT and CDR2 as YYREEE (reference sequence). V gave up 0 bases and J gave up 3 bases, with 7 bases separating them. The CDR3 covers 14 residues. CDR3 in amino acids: CASSLDGIGNTIYF. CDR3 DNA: TGTGCCAGCAGCTTGGACGGAATTGGAAACACCATATATTTT.

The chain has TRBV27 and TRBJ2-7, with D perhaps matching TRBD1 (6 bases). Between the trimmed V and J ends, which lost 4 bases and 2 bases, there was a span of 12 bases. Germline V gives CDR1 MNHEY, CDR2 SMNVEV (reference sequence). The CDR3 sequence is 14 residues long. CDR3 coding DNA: TGTGCCAGCAGTTCTGGGGACACTACCTACGAGCAGTACTTC. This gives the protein CASSSGDTTYEQYF.

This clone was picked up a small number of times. The CDR3: CASSSAGGGNTEAFF. CDR3 sequence (DNA): TGCGCCAGCAGCTCGGCAGGGGGCGGGAACACTGAAGCTTTCTTT. The chain recombines TRBV5-1 with TRBJ1-1, with 8 bases aligning to TRBD1. CDR3 length: 15 residues. From germline, CDR1 is SGHRS and CDR2 YFSETQ. J was trimmed by 1 base and V by 3 bases; bases with no gene match: 5.

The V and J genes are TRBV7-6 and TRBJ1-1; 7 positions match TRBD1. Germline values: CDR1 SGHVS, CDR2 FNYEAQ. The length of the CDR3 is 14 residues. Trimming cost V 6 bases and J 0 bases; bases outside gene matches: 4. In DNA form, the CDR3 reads TGTGCCAGCAGTCGACAGGGTGTGAACACTGAAGCTTTCTTT. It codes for CASSRQGVNTEAFF.

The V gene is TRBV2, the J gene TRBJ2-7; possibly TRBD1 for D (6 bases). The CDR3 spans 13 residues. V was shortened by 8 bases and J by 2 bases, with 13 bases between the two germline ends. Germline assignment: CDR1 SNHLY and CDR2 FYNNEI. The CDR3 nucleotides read TGTGCCAGCCAGGAGACAGGTCCCTACGAGCAGTACTTC. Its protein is CASQETGPYEQYF.

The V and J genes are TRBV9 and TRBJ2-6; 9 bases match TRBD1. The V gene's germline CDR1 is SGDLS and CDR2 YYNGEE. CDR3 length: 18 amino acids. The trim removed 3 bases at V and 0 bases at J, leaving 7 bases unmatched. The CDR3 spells CASSAPGTGISGANVLTF. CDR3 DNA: TGTGCCAGCAGCGCTCCCGGGACAGGGATCTCTGGGGCCAACGTCCTGACTTTC.

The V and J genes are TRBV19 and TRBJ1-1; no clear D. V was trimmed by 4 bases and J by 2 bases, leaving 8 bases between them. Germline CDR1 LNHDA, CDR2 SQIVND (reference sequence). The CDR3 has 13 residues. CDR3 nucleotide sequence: TGTGCCAGTAGTAGTTCCCCTAACACTGAAGCTTTCTTT. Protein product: CASSSSPNTEAFF.

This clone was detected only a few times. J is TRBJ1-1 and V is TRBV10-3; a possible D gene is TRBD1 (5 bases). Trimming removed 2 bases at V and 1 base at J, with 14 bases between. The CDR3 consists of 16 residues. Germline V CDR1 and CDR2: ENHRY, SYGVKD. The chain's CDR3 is CAISEPEGRSNTEAFF. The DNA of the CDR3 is TGTGCCATCAGTGAGCCCGAGGGACGGTCGAACACTGAAGCTTTCTTT.

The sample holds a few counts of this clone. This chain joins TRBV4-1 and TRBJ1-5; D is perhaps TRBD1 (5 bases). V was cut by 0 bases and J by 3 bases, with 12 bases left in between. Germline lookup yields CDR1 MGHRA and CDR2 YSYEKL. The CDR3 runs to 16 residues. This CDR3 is CASSQDRGVTNQPQHF. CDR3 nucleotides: TGCGCCAGCAGCCAAGATCGGGGGGTAACCAATCAGCCCCAGCATTTT.

In DNA form, the CDR3 reads TGTGCCAGCAGTCCCGAAATTGGCAGGGCCTGGGGCAATCAGCCCCAGCATTTT. Its translation: CASSPEIGRAWGNQPQHF. The V and J genes are TRBV27 and TRBJ1-5; TRBD1 might be the D (5 bases). The CDR3 is 18 amino acids. The germline V gene encodes CDR1 MNHEY and CDR2 SMNVEV (reference sequence). Trimming removed 5 bases from V and 2 bases from J, with 22 bases in between.

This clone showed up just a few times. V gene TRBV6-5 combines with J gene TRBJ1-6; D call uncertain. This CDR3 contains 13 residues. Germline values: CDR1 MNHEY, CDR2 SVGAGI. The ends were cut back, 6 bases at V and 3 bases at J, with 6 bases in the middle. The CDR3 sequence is CASRRDYNSPLHF. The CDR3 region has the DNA TGTGCCAGCAGACGGGACTATAATTCACCCCTCCACTTT.

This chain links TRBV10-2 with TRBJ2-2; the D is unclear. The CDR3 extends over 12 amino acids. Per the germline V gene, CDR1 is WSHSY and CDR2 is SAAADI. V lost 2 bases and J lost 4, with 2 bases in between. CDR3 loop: CASSESTGELFF. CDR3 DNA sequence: TGCGCCAGCAGTGAGAGCACCGGGGAGCTGTTTTTT.

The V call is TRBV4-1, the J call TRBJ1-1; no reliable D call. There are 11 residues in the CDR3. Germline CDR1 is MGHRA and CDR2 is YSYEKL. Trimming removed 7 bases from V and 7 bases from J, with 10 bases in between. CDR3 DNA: TGCGCCAGCAAGGGTCCAGATGAAGCTTTCTTT. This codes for CASKGPDEAFF.